Below, 14 T cell receptor beta chains from the same sample are listed, as sequenced in a study of blood T cell repertoires in COVID-19. The data were produced by immunoSEQ multiplex PCR, yet TCRdb's version contains in-frame clones alone and is incomplete. Among hundreds of thousands of clones listed, 86% were seen once. Input material: PBMCs or T cells enriched from blood (not recorded which). The source is a woman aged 45-60 years who had recovered from COVID-19.

The rearrangement uses TRBV12-5 and TRBJ1-1; D gene ambiguous. V gave up 4 bases and J gave up 5 bases, with 17 bases separating them. The CDR3 sequence is 15 residues long. The germline V gene encodes CDR1 LGHNT and CDR2 FRNRAP. CDR3 sequence reads: CASGYSFARDTEAFF. CDR3 sequence (DNA): TGTGCTAGTGGTTATAGTTTTGCGAGGGATACTGAAGCTTTCTTT.

The J gene is TRBJ2-7, the V gene TRBV6-5; D ambiguous. The CDR3 extends over 15 amino acids. V lost 7 bases and J 2 bases, leaving 18 bases between the germline ends. CDR1 and CDR2 (germline): MNHEY, SVGAGI. Written as DNA, the CDR3 is TGTGCCAGCACTCTCAGTAGAGCGCGCACCTACGAGCAGTACTTC. It specifies CASTLSRARTYEQYF.

The chain uses TRBV28 and TRBJ2-3; tentative D call: TRBD2 (6 bases). Per germline, CDR1 MDHEN and CDR2 SYDVKM. V dropped 1 base and J dropped 4 bases, with 9 bases sitting between them. The CDR3 consists of 14 residues. The CDR3 DNA reads TGTGCCAGCAGTTTATCCGGGAGCCCAGATACGCAGTATTTT. Its translation: CASSLSGSPDTQYF.

V gene TRBV7-9 combines with J gene TRBJ2-7; TRBD2 might be the D (5 bases). The CDR3 extends over 14 amino acids. Trimming took off 4 bases at V and 6 bases at J, with 16 bases between the two ends. The germline CDR1 and CDR2 sequences are SEHNR and FQNEAQ (reference sequence). DNA of the CDR3: TGTGCCAGCAGCTCAACTGACTATATCCTCGAGCAGTACTTC. Its translation is CASSSTDYILEQYF.

The genes are TRBV7-2 and TRBJ2-3; D is possibly TRBD2 (5 bases). Germline CDR1 SGHTA, CDR2 FQGNSA. The CDR3 spans 12 residues. V was pared by 8 bases and J by 6 bases, with 12 bases between. The CDR3, as DNA: TGTGCCAGCGGGAGCACCGTGGATACGCAGTATTTT. As protein: CASGSTVDTQYF.

This clone was observed once. The genes are TRBV28 and TRBJ2-7; tentative D call: TRBD1 (6 bases). Germline-derived CDR1 and CDR2 are MDHEN and SYDVKM. V was clipped by 3 bases and J by 1 base, with 10 bases between them. The CDR3 has 14 amino acids. The CDR3 bases are TGTGCCAGCAGTTTGACAGGTTATTCCTACGAGCAGTACTTC. Translating it yields CASSLTGYSYEQYF.

The rearrangement joins TRBV4-2 to TRBJ2-7, with 8 bases matching TRBD2. With V trimmed by 1 base and J by 1 base, 9 bases remained unmatched. The germline CDR1 and CDR2 sequences are LGHNA and YNFKEQ. This CDR3 has 17 amino acids. DNA for the CDR3: TGTGCCAGCAGCCAAGTTACGGGAGGGCTTCCTTCCTACGAGCAGTACTTC. Residues: CASSQVTGGLPSYEQYF.

This chain joins TRBV15 and TRBJ2-7, with 11 bases that match TRBD2. The V gene end was trimmed by 4 bases and the J gene end by 2 bases; junction bases not matched to a gene: 1. Germline V gene data show CDR1 as LNHNV and CDR2 as YYDKDF (reference sequence). CDR3 length: 14 residues. CDR3 DNA sequence: TGTGCCACCAGCAATAGCGGGGGGGCCTACGAGCAGTACTTC. The encoded protein is CATSNSGGAYEQYF.

V gene TRBV18 combines with J gene TRBJ1-6; D perhaps matches TRBD1 (5 bases). Looked up from germline, CDR1 is KGHSH and CDR2 is LQKENI. With 4 bases removed from V and 7 bases from J, the gap between germline ends came to 14 bases. The CDR3 consists of 15 residues. DNA of the CDR3: TGTGCCAGCTCACACGGGGGGTTTAGAAATTCACCCCTCCACTTT. This gives the protein CASSHGGFRNSPLHF.

This clone has only a few counts. The chain employs TRBV6-6 and TRBJ2-1, with 12 positions matching TRBD1. Trimming removed 5 bases from V and 7 bases from J; junction bases left unmatched: 12. The CDR3 runs to 17 residues. The germline V gene has CDR1 MNHNY and CDR2 SVGAGI (reference sequence). The CDR3 DNA is TGTGCCAGCAGTCCGTCACGCGGGACAGGGGGCAAGAATGAGCAGTTCTTC. Amino acids: CASSPSRGTGGKNEQFF.

This clone was observed a single time. The chain employs TRBV5-1 and TRBJ2-7, with TRBD2 as a possible D gene (5 bases). From germline, CDR1 is SGHRS and CDR2 YFSETQ. There are 15 residues in the CDR3. V shed 0 bases and J shed 3 bases, with 13 bases lying between them. The CDR3 protein is CASSLAEAVYYEQYF. CDR3 coding DNA: TGCGCCAGCAGCTTGGCGGAGGCCGTCTACTACGAGCAGTACTTC.

The chain carries TRBV27 and TRBJ2-3; 16 nucleotides align to TRBD2. Germline V gives CDR1 MNHEY, CDR2 SMNVEV (reference sequence). The CDR3 totals 17 residues. The J segment lost 5 bases and the V segment lost 5 bases, leaving 7 bases of the junction unmatched. This CDR3 is CASSPGLAGGLRDTQYF. The CDR3 coding sequence is TGTGCCAGCAGTCCGGGACTAGCGGGGGGGCTTAGAGATACGCAGTATTTT.

This chain links TRBV9 with TRBJ1-6, with 9 bases identical to TRBD1. CDR1 SGDLS and CDR2 YYNGEE come from the germline V gene. This CDR3 is built from 14 residues. The V and J ends lost 4 bases and 5 bases, in that order; junction bases with no gene match: 1. CDR3 in amino acids: CASSRTGDNSPLHF. Here the CDR3 DNA reads TGTGCCAGCAGCCGGACAGGGGATAATTCACCCCTCCACTTT.

The J gene is TRBJ2-7, the V gene TRBV4-3, with a weak D call TRBD1 (5 bases). CDR1 and CDR2 from the germline V gene are LGHNA and YSLEER. This CDR3 region has 15 residues. The ends were cut back, 2 bases at V and 4 bases at J, with 15 bases in the middle. CDR3 loop: CASSQSWGFAYEQYF. CDR3 nucleotides: TGCGCCAGCAGCCAATCATGGGGCTTCGCGTACGAGCAGTACTTC.